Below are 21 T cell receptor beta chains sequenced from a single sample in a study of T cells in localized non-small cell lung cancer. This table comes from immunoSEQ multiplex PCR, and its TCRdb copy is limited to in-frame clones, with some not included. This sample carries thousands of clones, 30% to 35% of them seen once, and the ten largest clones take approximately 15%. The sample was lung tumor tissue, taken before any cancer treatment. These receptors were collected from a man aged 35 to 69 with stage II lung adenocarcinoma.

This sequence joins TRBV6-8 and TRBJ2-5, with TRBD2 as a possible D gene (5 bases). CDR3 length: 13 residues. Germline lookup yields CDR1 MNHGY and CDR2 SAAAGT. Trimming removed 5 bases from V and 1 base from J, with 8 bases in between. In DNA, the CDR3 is TGTGCCAGCAGTCTGCGGGTCCAAGAGACCCAGTACTTC. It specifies CASSLRVQETQYF.

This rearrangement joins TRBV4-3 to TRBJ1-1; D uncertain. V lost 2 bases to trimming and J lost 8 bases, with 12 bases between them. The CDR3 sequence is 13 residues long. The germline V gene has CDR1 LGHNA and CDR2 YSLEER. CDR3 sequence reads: CASSQRRSVEAFF. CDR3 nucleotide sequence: TGCGCCAGCAGCCAAAGAAGGAGTGTGGAAGCTTTCTTT.

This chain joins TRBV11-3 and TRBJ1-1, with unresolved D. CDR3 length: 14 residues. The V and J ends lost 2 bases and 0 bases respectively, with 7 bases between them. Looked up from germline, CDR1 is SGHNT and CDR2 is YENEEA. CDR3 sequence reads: CASSLFSMNTEAFF. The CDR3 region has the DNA TGTGCCAGCAGCTTATTTAGCATGAACACTGAAGCTTTCTTT. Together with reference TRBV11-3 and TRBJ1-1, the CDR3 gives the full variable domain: EAGVVQSPRYKIIEKKQPVAFWCNPISGHNTLYWYLQNLGQGPELLIRYENEEAVDDSQLPKDRFSAERLKGVDSTLKIQPAELGDSAVYLCASSLFSMNTEAFFGQGTRLTVV.

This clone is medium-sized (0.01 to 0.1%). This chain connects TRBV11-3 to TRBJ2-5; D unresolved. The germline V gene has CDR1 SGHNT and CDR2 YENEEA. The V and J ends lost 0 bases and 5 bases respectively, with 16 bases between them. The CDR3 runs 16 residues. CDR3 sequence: CASSLEVTASTETQYF. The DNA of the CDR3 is TGTGCCAGCAGCTTAGAGGTCACGGCCTCGACGGAGACCCAGTACTTC.

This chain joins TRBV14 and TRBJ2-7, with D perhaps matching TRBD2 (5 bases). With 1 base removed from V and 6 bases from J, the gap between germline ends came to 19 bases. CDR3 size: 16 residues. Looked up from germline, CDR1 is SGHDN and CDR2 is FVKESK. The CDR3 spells CASSQGLGVLTREQYF. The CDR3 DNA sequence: TGTGCCAGCAGCCAAGGATTGGGAGTCCTCACCCGCGAGCAGTACTTC.

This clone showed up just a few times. CDR3 in DNA: TGTGCCAGCAGCTTTGGGACTAGCGGGGGGGCTCGATACGAGCAGTACTTC. It translates to CASSFGTSGGARYEQYF. V is TRBV11-3 and J is TRBJ2-7; TRBD2 aligns across 16 bases. V dropped 3 bases and J dropped 4; count of bases not matched to a gene: 6. The germline CDR1 and CDR2 sequences are SGHNT and YENEEA. The CDR3 totals 17 residues. Variable domain in full (rest from reference TRBV11-3 and TRBJ2-7): EAGVVQSPRYKIIEKKQPVAFWCNPISGHNTLYWYLQNLGQGPELLIRYENEEAVDDSQLPKDRFSAERLKGVDSTLKIQPAELGDSAVYLCASSFGTSGGARYEQYFGPGTRLTVT.

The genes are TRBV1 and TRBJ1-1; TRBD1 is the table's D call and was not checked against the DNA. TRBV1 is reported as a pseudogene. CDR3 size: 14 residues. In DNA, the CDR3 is TGCGCCAGCAGCCTAGACAGGGCGGATGAAGAAGCTTTCTTT. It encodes CASSLDRADEEAFF.

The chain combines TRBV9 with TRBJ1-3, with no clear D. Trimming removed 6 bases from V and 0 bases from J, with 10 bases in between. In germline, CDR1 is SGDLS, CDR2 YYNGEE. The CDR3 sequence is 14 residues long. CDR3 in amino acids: CASTLQSSGNTIYF. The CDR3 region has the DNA TGTGCCAGCACATTACAAAGCTCTGGAAACACCATATATTTT.

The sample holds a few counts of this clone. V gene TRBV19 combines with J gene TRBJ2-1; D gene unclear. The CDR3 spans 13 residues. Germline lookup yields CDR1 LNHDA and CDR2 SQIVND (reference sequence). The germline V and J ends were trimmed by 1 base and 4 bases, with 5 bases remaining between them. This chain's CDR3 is CASSIGLYNEQFF. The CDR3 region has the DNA TGTGCCAGTAGTATAGGACTTTACAATGAGCAGTTCTTC. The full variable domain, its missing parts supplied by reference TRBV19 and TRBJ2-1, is DGGITQSPKYLFRKEGQNVTLSCEQNLNHDAMYWYRQDPGQGLRLIYYSQIVNDFQKGDIAEGYSVSREKKESFPLTVTSAQKNPTAFYLCASSIGLYNEQFFGPGTRLTVL.

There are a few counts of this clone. CDR3: CASSIATAHQPQHF. Written as DNA, the CDR3 is TGTGCCAGTAGTATAGCAACAGCCCATCAGCCCCAGCATTTT. The chain recombines TRBV19 with TRBJ1-5; D gene unclear. Trimming cost V 1 base and J 5 bases, with 9 bases left between them. The CDR3 sequence is 14 residues long. The germline gives CDR1 LNHDA, CDR2 SQIVND (reference sequence).

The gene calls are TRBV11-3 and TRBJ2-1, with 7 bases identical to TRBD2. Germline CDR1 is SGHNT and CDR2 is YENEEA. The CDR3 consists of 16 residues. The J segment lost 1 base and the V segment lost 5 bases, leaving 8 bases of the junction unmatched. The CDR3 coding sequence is TGTGCCAGCAGCCTCGGGGGGTCAGGGTCCTACAATGAGCAGTTCTTC. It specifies CASSLGGSGSYNEQFF.

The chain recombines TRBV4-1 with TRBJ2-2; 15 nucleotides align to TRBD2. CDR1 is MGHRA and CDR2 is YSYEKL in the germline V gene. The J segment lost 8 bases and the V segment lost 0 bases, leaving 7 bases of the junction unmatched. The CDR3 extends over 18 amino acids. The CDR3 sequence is CASSQESGLAGGPGELFF. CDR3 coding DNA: TGCGCCAGCAGCCAAGAATCGGGACTAGCGGGGGGCCCGGGGGAGCTGTTTTTT.

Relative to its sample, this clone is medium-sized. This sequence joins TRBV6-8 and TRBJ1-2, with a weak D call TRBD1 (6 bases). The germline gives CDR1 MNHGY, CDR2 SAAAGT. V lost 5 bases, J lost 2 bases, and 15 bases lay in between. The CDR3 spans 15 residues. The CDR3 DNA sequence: TGTGCCAGCAGTGCGCACCCGGGACAAAACTATGGCTACACCTTC. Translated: CASSAHPGQNYGYTF.

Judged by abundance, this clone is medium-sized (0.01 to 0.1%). The CDR3, as DNA: TGTGCCAGCAGGCTTTCAGGGGAGAACACTGAAGCTTTCTTT. Residues: CASRLSGENTEAFF. This chain joins TRBV11-3 and TRBJ1-1, with D tentatively TRBD1 (6 bases). CDR3 length equals 14 residues. Germline lookup yields CDR1 SGHNT and CDR2 YENEEA. Trimming cost V 6 bases and J 1 base, with 12 bases left between them.

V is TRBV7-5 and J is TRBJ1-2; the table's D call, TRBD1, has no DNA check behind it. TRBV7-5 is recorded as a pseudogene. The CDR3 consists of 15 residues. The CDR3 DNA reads TGTGCCAGCAGCTCAAAGGGTGGGGCTAACTATGGCTATACCTTC. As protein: CASSSKGGANYGYTF.

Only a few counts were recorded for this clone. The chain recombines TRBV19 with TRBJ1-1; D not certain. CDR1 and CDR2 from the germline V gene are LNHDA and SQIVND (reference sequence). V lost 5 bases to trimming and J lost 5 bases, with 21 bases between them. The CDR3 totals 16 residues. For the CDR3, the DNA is TGTGCCAGTAGTGCAGCAGGAATCGGGGTGGGGACTGAAGCTTTCTTT. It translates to CASSAAGIGVGTEAFF. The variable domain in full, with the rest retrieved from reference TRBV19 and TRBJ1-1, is DGGITQSPKYLFRKEGQNVTLSCEQNLNHDAMYWYRQDPGQGLRLIYYSQIVNDFQKGDIAEGYSVSREKKESFPLTVTSAQKNPTAFYLCASSAAGIGVGTEAFFGQGTRLTVV.

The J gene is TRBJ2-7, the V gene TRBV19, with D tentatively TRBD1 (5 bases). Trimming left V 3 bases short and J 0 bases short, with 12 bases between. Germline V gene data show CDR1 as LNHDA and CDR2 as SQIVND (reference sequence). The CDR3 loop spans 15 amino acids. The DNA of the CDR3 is TGTGCCAGTAGTATTATGGCGACAGACTCCTACGAGCAGTACTTC. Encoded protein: CASSIMATDSYEQYF. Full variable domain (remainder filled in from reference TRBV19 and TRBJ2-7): DGGITQSPKYLFRKEGQNVTLSCEQNLNHDAMYWYRQDPGQGLRLIYYSQIVNDFQKGDIAEGYSVSREKKESFPLTVTSAQKNPTAFYLCASSIMATDSYEQYFGPGTRLTVT.

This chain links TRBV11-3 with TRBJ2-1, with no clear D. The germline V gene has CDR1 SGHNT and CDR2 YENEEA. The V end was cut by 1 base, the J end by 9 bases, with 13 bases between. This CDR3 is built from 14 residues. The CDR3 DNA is TGTGCCAGCAGCTTAGGTGCCACCTCCCTTGAGCAGTTCTTC. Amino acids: CASSLGATSLEQFF.

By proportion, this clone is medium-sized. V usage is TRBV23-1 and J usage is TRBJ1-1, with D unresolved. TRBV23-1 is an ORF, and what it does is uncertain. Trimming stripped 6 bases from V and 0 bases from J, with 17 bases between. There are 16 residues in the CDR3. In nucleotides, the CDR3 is TGCGCCAGCAGCCAAGATAATAAGGAGATGAACACTGAAGCTTTCTTT. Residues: CASSQDNKEMNTEAFF.

The CDR3 DNA follows: TGTGCCACCTTTACGGGGACAGGGGTTACCGGGGAGCTGTTTTTT. Protein: CATFTGTGVTGELFF. The gene calls are TRBV19 and TRBJ2-2, with 10 bases fitting TRBD1. Germline loops: CDR1 LNHDA, CDR2 SQIVND (reference sequence). V gave up 10 bases and J gave up 5 bases; unmatched junction bases: 10. This CDR3 has 15 amino acids.

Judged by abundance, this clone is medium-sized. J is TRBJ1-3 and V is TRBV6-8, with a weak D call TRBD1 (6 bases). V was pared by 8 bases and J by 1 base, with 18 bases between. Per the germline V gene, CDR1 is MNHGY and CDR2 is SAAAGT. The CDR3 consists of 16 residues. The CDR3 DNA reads TGTGCCAGCTACCCGCACCAGGGGCAGTCTGGAAACACCATATATTTT. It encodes CASYPHQGQSGNTIYF.